The sample holds many counts of the clone carrying this T cell receptor beta chain. Its antigen is not identified. The record originates from a study of T cells in localized non-small cell lung cancer. Findings and caveats of the study: Longer overall survival was seen with higher T cell density measured in blood. Adjacent lung held a median around 60 of the top 100 tumor clones. Maximal T cell clonality occurred in uninvolved adjacent lung, with tumor ranking below it.

J was trimmed by 4 bases and V by 5 bases; bases with no gene match: 0. This CDR3 comprises 12 residues. From germline, CDR1 is LNHDA and CDR2 SQIVND (reference sequence). Sequencing used immunoSEQ multiplex PCR; TCRdb keeps in-frame clones, though not all of them. The table has tens of thousands of clones, more than 75% seen once; the top ten hold approximately 35%. This clonotype was sampled from a woman between 35 and 75 years old with stage II squamous cell lung carcinoma. This specimen was PBMCs, taken before any cancer treatment. This chain joins TRBV19 and TRBJ2-5, with 8 bases fitting TRBD1. The CDR3 sequence is CASSQGAETQYF. The CDR3 DNA reads TGTGCCAGTAGTCAGGGGGCAGAGACCCAGTACTTC.